These 27 T cell receptor beta chains were all obtained from the same sample, sequenced in a study of vaccination and CD4 T cells after COVID-19. Regarding treatment: approximately nine-day PBMC culture with coronavirus spike peptide pools or control peptides (ViraFEST assay). Researchers used the Oncomine TCR Beta short-read assay to sequence DNA from cultured CD4+ T cells. From the PCR reads, TCRdb called clonotypes with MiXCR, one entry per CDR3 protein. The repertoire holds some 20,000 distinct CDR3 sequences, around 48% seen once, with around 2.5% in the top ten. Their recognized antigens are unknown. The sample in question was CD4+ T cells from blood, cultured in vitro, obtained after SARS-CoV-2 vaccination. These receptors were taken from a human donor who had recovered from COVID-19.

The sample holds a few counts of this clonotype. The V and J genes are TRBV27 and TRBJ1-2; D is unresolved. Trimming stripped 5 bases from V and 4 bases from J, with 11 bases between. Germline-derived CDR1 and CDR2 are MNHEY and SMNVEV (reference sequence). CDR3 size: 13 residues. The CDR3 nucleotides are TGTGCCAGCAGTACAGCGGGTGCCTATGGCTACACCTTC. It yields the protein CASSTAGAYGYTF.

V is TRBV28 and J is TRBJ2-3; D perhaps matches TRBD1 (6 bases). CDR1 and CDR2 from the germline V gene are MDHEN and SYDVKM. This CDR3 comprises 13 residues. The ends were cut back, 6 bases at V and 7 bases at J, with 14 bases in the middle. The CDR3 reads CASSAPGEHTQYF. The CDR3 nucleotides read TGTGCCAGCAGCGCCCCAGGGGAGCATACGCAGTATTTT.

This clonotype appeared a few times. The chain carries TRBV7-8 and TRBJ1-5; D is unresolved. The CDR3 has 13 residues. V lost 5 bases to trimming and J lost 1 base, with 6 bases between them. CDR1 is SGHVS and CDR2 is FQNEAQ in the germline V gene. The CDR3 region is CASSPLSNQPQHF. The CDR3 nucleotides read TGTGCCAGCAGCCCTTTAAGCAATCAGCCCCAGCATTTT.

The chain uses TRBV6-2 or TRBV6-3 and TRBJ2-3, with 8 bases lining up with TRBD2. From germline, CDR1 is MNHEY and CDR2 SVGEGT. This CDR3 is 17 amino acids long. Trimming at V came to 5 bases and at J to 2 bases, leaving 12 bases not matched to a gene. The CDR3 sequence: CASSTPEAGAVTDTQYF. The CDR3 region has the DNA TGTGCCAGCAGTACCCCTGAAGCGGGGGCGGTCACAGATACGCAGTATTTT.

The chain carries TRBV7-2 and TRBJ1-2, with D possibly matching TRBD1 (6 bases). Trimming took off 4 bases at V and 7 bases at J, with 16 bases between the two ends. Germline CDR1 reads SGHTA; CDR2 reads FQGNSA. The CDR3 is made up of 14 amino acids. The CDR3 sequence is CASSSKRTGSGYTF. The CDR3 DNA reads as TGTGCCAGCAGCTCAAAGAGAACAGGGTCTGGCTACACCTTC.

The V and J genes are TRBV6-2 or TRBV6-3 and TRBJ1-2; TRBD1 matches at 8 bases. V shed 2 bases and J 4 bases; nucleotides not matched to a gene: 9. From germline, CDR1 is MNHEY and CDR2 SVGEGT. The CDR3 extends over 16 amino acids. Here the CDR3 reads CASSYPTGQGAYGYTF. As DNA, the CDR3 is TGTGCCAGCAGTTACCCGACTGGACAGGGCGCCTATGGCTACACCTTC.

V is TRBV4-3 and J is TRBJ1-2, with 7 positions matching TRBD1. The ends lost 0 bases at V and 8 bases at J; junction bases unmatched: 9. The CDR3 spans 15 residues. Germline V gives CDR1 LGHNA, CDR2 YSLEER. Here the CDR3 reads CASSQDTQGYGGYTF. CDR3 in DNA: TGCGCCAGCAGCCAAGACACACAGGGGTATGGAGGCTACACCTTC.

CDR3 sequence (DNA): TGTGCCAGCAGTCCACCCCCCACAGGGGGCCGCGAGCAGTACTTC. The encoded protein is CASSPPPTGGREQYF. The chain joins TRBV6-1 to TRBJ2-7; 9 nucleotides match TRBD1. CDR3 length: 15 residues. The V and J ends lost 5 bases and 6 bases, in that order; junction bases with no gene match: 11. Germline values: CDR1 MNHNS, CDR2 SASEGT.

The chain recombines TRBV20-1 with TRBJ2-1, with 12 bases that match TRBD2. The CDR3 covers 15 residues. Germline values: CDR1 DFQATT, CDR2 SNEGSKA (reference sequence). The ends lost 6 bases at V and 8 bases at J; junction bases unmatched: 11. The CDR3: CSAEWTSGAGDEQFF. DNA of the CDR3: TGCAGTGCCGAATGGACTAGCGGGGCAGGCGATGAGCAGTTCTTC.

This clonotype was counted between two and nine times. V is TRBV7-2 and J is TRBJ1-5; weak D call: TRBD1 (5 bases). There are 17 residues in the CDR3. Germline CDR1 SGHTA, CDR2 FQGNSA. Trimming shortened V by 0 bases and J by 6 bases, and 18 bases separated the two germline ends. Here the CDR3 DNA reads TGTGCCAGCAGCTTAGCACCCCAGGGTTTAGTTGGTCAGCCCCAGCATTTT. Amino acid sequence: CASSLAPQGLVGQPQHF.

This clonotype turned up a few times. V gene TRBV20-1 combines with J gene TRBJ1-2, with 7 nucleotides matching TRBD1. The CDR3 runs 13 residues. J lost 4 bases, V lost 3 bases, and 5 bases had no gene match. Germline V gene lookup returns CDR1 DFQATT and CDR2 SNEGSKA (reference sequence). CDR3 sequence (DNA): TGCAGTGCTAGGGAGACAGGGAGCTATGGCTACACCTTC. It translates to CSARETGSYGYTF.

This sequence joins TRBV27 and TRBJ2-5; 10 bases are a match to TRBD1. Germline V lookup: CDR1 MNHEY, CDR2 SMNVEV (reference sequence). V shed 8 bases and J 2 bases; nucleotides not matched to a gene: 14. This CDR3 comprises 17 residues. The CDR3 is CASAGYWDRGSQETQYF. As DNA, the CDR3 is TGTGCCAGCGCGGGGTATTGGGACAGGGGCTCTCAAGAGACCCAGTACTTC.

This clonotype has a handful of counts. The chain uses TRBV20-1 and TRBJ2-1, with D perhaps matching TRBD1 or TRBD2 (5 bases each). V lost 6 bases and J lost 9, with 15 bases in between. Germline CDR1 DFQATT, CDR2 SNEGSKA (reference sequence). The length of the CDR3 is 12 residues. CDR3 bases: TGCAGTGCGATCGGGACCGTTGGTGAGCAGTTCTTC. As protein: CSAIGTVGEQFF.

V and J are TRBV6-1 and TRBJ1-1; D is unresolved. Germline values: CDR1 MNHNS, CDR2 SASEGT. Trimming took 5 bases from V and 0 from J, leaving 4 bases between them. This CDR3 contains 12 residues. CDR3 sequence reads: CASSTLNTEAFF. In nucleotides, the CDR3 is TGTGCCAGCAGTACACTGAACACTGAAGCTTTCTTT.

The V and J genes are TRBV19 and TRBJ2-3; D call uncertain. V lost 5 bases, J lost 4 bases, and 10 bases lay in between. The CDR3 totals 13 residues. CDR1 and CDR2 (germline): LNHDA, SQIVND (reference sequence). The CDR3 DNA follows: TGTGCCAGTAGTTCCCCACCGGCAGATACGCAGTATTTT. Amino acid sequence: CASSSPPADTQYF.

The V and J genes are TRBV7-9 and TRBJ1-1; possibly TRBD1 for D (5 bases). Germline-derived CDR1 and CDR2 are SEHNR and FQNEAQ (reference sequence). V shed 4 bases and J shed 5 bases, with 23 bases lying between them. The CDR3 covers 17 residues. The CDR3 DNA reads TGTGCCAGCAGCTCCCGGACACGAACTACAATTCCGACTGAAGCTTTCTTT. This translates into CASSSRTRTTIPTEAFF.

The CDR3 here is CSARSPGLGALAQYF. The CDR3 nucleotides read TGCAGTGCTAGATCACCGGGACTAGGGGCTTTGGCCCAGTACTTC. V and J are TRBV20-1 and TRBJ2-5; 8 bases are shared with TRBD2. Germline-derived CDR1 and CDR2 are DFQATT and SNEGSKA (reference sequence). V trimming: 2 bases; J trimming: 9 bases; junction bases outside the gene matches: 14. The CDR3 contains 15 residues.

This chain uses TRBV7-6 with TRBJ2-3; 12 bases are shared with TRBD2. The germline gives CDR1 SGHVS, CDR2 FNYEAQ. J lost 0 bases, V lost 2 bases, and 6 bases had no gene match. The CDR3 covers 18 residues. The CDR3 DNA follows: TGTGCCAGCAGCTTACGGTCTACTAGCGGGAGGAGCACAGATACGCAGTATTTT. Protein sequence: CASSLRSTSGRSTDTQYF.

This chain connects TRBV7-3 to TRBJ2-2; TRBD1 agrees at 9 bases. The V gene's germline CDR1 is SGHTA and CDR2 FQGTGA. The J segment lost 3 bases and the V segment lost 6 bases, leaving 8 bases of the junction unmatched. The CDR3 is 16 residues long. CDR3 DNA sequence: TGTGCCAGCAGTCCTCAAGGACAGGGGTACACCGGGGAGCTGTTTTTT. This codes for CASSPQGQGYTGELFF. Based on the CDR3 plus reference TRBV7-3 and TRBJ2-2, the full variable domain is GAGVSQTPSNKVTEKGKYVELRCDPISGHTALYWYRQSLGQGPEFLIYFQGTGAADDSGLPNDRFFAVRPEGSVSTLKIQRTERGDSAVYLCASSPQGQGYTGELFFGEGSRLTVL.

The chain couples TRBV20-1 to TRBJ1-1, with 7 bases lining up with TRBD1. The CDR3 has 14 amino acids. Trimming took 2 bases from V and 5 from J; bases not matched to a gene: 8. Looked up from germline, CDR1 is DFQATT and CDR2 is SNEGSKA (reference sequence). The CDR3 nucleotides are TGCAGTGCTAGAATATACAGGGGAACAACTGAAGCTTTCTTT. As protein: CSARIYRGTTEAFF.

The chain combines TRBV6-5 with TRBJ1-2; 9 bases map to TRBD1. Germline V lookup: CDR1 MNHEY, CDR2 SVGAGI. V lost 1 base and J lost 4; bases outside the gene matches: 10. The CDR3 length is 17 residues. CDR3 sequence: CASSYFPSGQGIYGYTF. The CDR3 DNA reads as TGTGCCAGCAGTTACTTTCCGTCGGGACAGGGAATCTATGGCTACACCTTC.

The J gene is TRBJ2-1, the V gene TRBV7-6; the match to TRBD1 covers 7 bases. Trimming removed 2 bases from V and 7 bases from J; junction bases left unmatched: 8. CDR3 length: 15 amino acids. The germline V gene has CDR1 SGHVS and CDR2 FNYEAQ. Written as DNA, the CDR3 is TGTGCCAGCAGCTTATATGGTACAGGGGTAAATGAGCAGTTCTTC. It yields the protein CASSLYGTGVNEQFF.

This rearrangement joins TRBV19 to TRBJ1-5; 9 bases match TRBD1. J gave up 8 bases and V 5 bases, and 10 bases lay outside the gene matches. Germline CDR1 and CDR2: LNHDA and SQIVND (reference sequence). This CDR3 comprises 15 residues. The CDR3 nucleotides read TGTGCCAGTAGTCCACCGACAGGGGGTTACGAGCCCCAGCATTTT. Residues: CASSPPTGGYEPQHF.

J is TRBJ2-3 and V is TRBV20-1; 12 positions match TRBD2. Trimming took 6 bases from V and 3 from J; bases not matched to a gene: 10. The CDR3 runs 16 residues. Germline V gene sequence: CDR1 DFQATT, CDR2 SNEGSKA (reference sequence). The CDR3 sequence is CSALYPTSGRTDTQYF. The CDR3 DNA sequence: TGCAGTGCGCTTTACCCGACTAGCGGGAGAACAGATACGCAGTATTTT.

The CDR3 nucleotides are TGTGCCAGCAGCCAAGTAGGGGGACAGCGGGGGAAGACCCAGTACTTC. It yields the protein CASSQVGGQRGKTQYF. The chain recombines TRBV14 with TRBJ2-5; possible D gene TRBD2, 8 bases. From germline, CDR1 is SGHDN and CDR2 FVKESK. The CDR3 extends over 16 amino acids. Trimming shortened V by 1 base and J by 6 bases, and 18 bases separated the two germline ends.

This clonotype was counted a few times. DNA for the CDR3: TGTGCCACGACAGATTACACTGAAGCTTTCTTT. The encoded protein is CATTDYTEAFF. J is TRBJ1-1 and V is TRBV28; tentative D call: TRBD1 (5 bases). CDR3 length equals 11 residues. V was clipped by 10 bases and J by 3 bases, with 9 bases between them. CDR1 is MDHEN, CDR2 SYDVKM, per germline.

This sequence joins TRBV24-1 and TRBJ1-5, with D unclear. The CDR3 covers 16 residues. Deletions cut 3 bases from V and 3 bases from J, with 14 bases between. CDR1 is KGHDR, CDR2 SFDVKD, per germline. The CDR3 region is CATSDPTKGDNQPQHF. CDR3 DNA: TGTGCCACCAGTGATCCCACAAAGGGTGACAATCAGCCCCAGCATTTT.